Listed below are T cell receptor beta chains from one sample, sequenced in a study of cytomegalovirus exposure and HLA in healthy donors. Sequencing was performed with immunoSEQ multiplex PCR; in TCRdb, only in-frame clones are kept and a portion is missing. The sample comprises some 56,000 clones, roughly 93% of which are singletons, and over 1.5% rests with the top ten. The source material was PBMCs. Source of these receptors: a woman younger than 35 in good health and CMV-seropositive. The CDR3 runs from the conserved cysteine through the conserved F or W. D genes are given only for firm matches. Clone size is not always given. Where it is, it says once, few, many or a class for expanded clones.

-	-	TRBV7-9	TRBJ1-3	TGTGCCAGCAGCCCAGCGGGGCGGATCTCTGGAAACACCATATATTTT	CASSPAGRISGNTIYF
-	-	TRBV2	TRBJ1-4	TGTGCCAGCTCTACCGACAATGGGCCTAATGAAAAACTGTTTTTT	CASSTDNGPNEKLFF
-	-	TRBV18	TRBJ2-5	TGTGCCAGCTCACAAAGGGCCGGGGAGGAGACCCAGTACTTC	CASSQRAGEETQYF
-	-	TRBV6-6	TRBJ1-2	TGTGCCAGCAGTTATAGGCAGGGGTCTAACTATGGCTACACCTTC	CASSYRQGSNYGYTF
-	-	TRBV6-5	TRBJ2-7	TGTGCCAGCAGTTATACACCCCTCTACGAGCAGTACTTC	CASSYTPLYEQYF
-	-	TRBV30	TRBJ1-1	TGTGCCCTTAAGGGGCCTTTGGAAGCTTTCTTT	CALKGPLEAFF
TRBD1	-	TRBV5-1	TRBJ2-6	TGCGCCAGCAGCCCGGGACAGGGTCTTTCGCCTGGGGCCAACGTCCTGACTTTC	CASSPGQGLSPGANVLTF
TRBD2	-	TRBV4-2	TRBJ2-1	TGTGCCAGCAGCCAAGAAGCAGCGGGGGGACTCTACAATGAGCAGTTCTTC	CASSQEAAGGLYNEQFF
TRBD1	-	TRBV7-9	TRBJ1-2	TGTGCCAGCAGTCGAGGGACAGGGGGCTACTATGGCTACACCTTC	CASSRGTGGYYGYTF
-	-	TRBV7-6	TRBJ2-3	TGTGCCAGCAGCTTAGGGTCAGGGGCCGGCACAGATACGCAGTATTTT	CASSLGSGAGTDTQYF
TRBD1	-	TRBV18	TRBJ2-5	TGTGCCAGCTCACCGGGACAGGGAGAGACCCAGTACTTC	CASSPGQGETQYF
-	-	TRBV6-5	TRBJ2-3	TGTGCCAGCAGTTACGGGGGCTGGACAGATACGCAGTATTTT	CASSYGGWTDTQYF
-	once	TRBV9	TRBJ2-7	TGTGCCAGCAGCCGTCGCGGCGCAAGCGACGAGCAGTACTTC	CASSRRGASDEQYF
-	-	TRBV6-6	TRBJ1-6	TGTGCCAGCAGTACAGGGATGGATAATTCACCCCTCCACTTT	CASSTGMDNSPLHF
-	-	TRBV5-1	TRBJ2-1	TGCGCCAGCAGCTTCGGTGACAGGAGCTACAATGAGCAGTTCTTC	CASSFGDRSYNEQFF
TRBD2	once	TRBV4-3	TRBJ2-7	TGCGCCAGCAGCCAGGACGCGTCCGCGGGGGGGCACTACGAGCAGTACTTC	CASSQDASAGGHYEQYF
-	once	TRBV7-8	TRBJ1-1	TGTGCCAGCAGCTCGAGTTTGAACACTGAAGCTTTCTTT	CASSSSLNTEAFF
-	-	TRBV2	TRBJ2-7	TGTGCCAGCACCTACCGGGACACCCCCTACGAGCAGTACTTC	CASTYRDTPYEQYF
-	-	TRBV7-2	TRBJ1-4	TGTGCCAGCAGAGTACAGTCTTCAACTAATGAAAAACTGTTTTTT	CASRVQSSTNEKLFF
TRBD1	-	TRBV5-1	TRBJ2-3	TGCGCCAGCAGCTTGCCAGGGGGCAGTTCAGATACGCAGTATTTT	CASSLPGGSSDTQYF
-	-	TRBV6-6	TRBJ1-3	TGTGCCAGCAGTTACGCGATGGCGGGGGCTGGAAACACCATATATTTT	CASSYAMAGAGNTIYF
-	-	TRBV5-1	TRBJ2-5	TGCGCCAGCAGCTTATCCGGGGGACCCCAAGAGACCCAGTACTTC	CASSLSGGPQETQYF
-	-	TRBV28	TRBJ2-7	TGTGCCAGCAGCGACAGATCCTACGAGCAGTACTTC	CASSDRSYEQYF
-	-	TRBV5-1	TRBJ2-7	TGCGCCAGCAGCCCGGGGATTTTGGCGGGGTCGGGTGAGCAGTACTTC	CASSPGILAGSGEQYF
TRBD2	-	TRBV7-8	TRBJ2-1	TGTGCCAGCAGCTTTAGACTAGCGGATTACAATGAGCAGTTCTTC	CASSFRLADYNEQFF
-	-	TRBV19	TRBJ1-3	TGTGCCAGTAGTCCCACGACTTCTGGAAACACCATATATTTT	CASSPTTSGNTIYF
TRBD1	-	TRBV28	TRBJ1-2	TGTGCCAGCAGCAACCCTTCTGACAGGGGCGAGCGCTACACCTTC	CASSNPSDRGERYTF
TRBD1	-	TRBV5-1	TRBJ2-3	TGCGCCAGCAGCCCCGGGACAGGGTCTAGCACAGATACGCAGTATTTT	CASSPGTGSSTDTQYF